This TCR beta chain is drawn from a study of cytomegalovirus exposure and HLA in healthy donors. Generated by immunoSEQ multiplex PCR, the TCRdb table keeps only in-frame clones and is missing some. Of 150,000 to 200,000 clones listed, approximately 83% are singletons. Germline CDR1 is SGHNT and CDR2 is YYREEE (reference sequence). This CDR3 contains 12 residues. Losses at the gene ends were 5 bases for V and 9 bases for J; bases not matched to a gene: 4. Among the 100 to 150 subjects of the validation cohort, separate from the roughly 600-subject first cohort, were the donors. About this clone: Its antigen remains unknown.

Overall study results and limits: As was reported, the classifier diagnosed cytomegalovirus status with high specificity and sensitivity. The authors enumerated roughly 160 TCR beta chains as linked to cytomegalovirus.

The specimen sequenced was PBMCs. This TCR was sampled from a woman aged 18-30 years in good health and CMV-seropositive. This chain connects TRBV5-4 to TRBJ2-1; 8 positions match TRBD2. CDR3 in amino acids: CASSDGGGEQFF. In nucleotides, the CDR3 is TGTGCCAGCAGTGACGGGGGGGGTGAGCAGTTCTTC.